This TCR beta chain was retrieved from a study of shared clonotypes between healthy human individuals. There are 15 residues in the CDR3. CDR1 SNHLY and CDR2 FYNNEI come from the germline V gene. V gave up 4 bases and J gave up 5 bases, with 17 bases separating them. Naive CD8 populations comprised CD45RO-negative cells positively selected for CCR7, excluding terminally differentiated effector memory CD45RA+ cells. Sequenced by immunoSEQ multiplex PCR; TCRdb stores in-frame clones only, minus some. Of approximately 2,200,000 clones in the sample, 90% to 95% are singletons; the top ten hold 1.5% to 2%.

The sequenced material came from naive CD8+ T cells from PBMCs. This clonotype originated in a man younger than 35 in good health. Some clones in this sample may be carry-over from other donors' samples. The rearrangement joins TRBV2 to TRBJ2-5; maybe TRBD2 (6 bases). DNA of the CDR3: TGTGCCAGCAGTGGCGTACTAGCCGGCGGGGAGACCCAGTACTTC. Protein product: CASSGVLAGGETQYF.